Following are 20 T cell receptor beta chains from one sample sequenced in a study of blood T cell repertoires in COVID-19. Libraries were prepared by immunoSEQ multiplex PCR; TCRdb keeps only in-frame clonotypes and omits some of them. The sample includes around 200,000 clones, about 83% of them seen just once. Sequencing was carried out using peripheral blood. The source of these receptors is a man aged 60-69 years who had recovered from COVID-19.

The CDR3 DNA reads TGTGCCAGTAAAGGGGTAAACGCGAACACTGAAGCTTTCTTT. Protein sequence: CASKGVNANTEAFF. The rearrangement links TRBV19 to TRBJ1-1, with D maybe TRBD1 (5 bases). Germline CDR1 and CDR2: LNHDA and SQIVND (reference sequence). With 7 bases removed from V and 1 base from J, the gap between germline ends came to 13 bases. This CDR3 is 14 amino acids long. The variable domain in full, with the rest retrieved from reference TRBV19 and TRBJ1-1, is DGGITQSPKYLFRKEGQNVTLSCEQNLNHDAMYWYRQDPGQGLRLIYYSQIVNDFQKGDIAEGYSVSREKKESFPLTVTSAQKNPTAFYLCASKGVNANTEAFFGQGTRLTVV.

This chain's CDR3 is CASSMAGRADTQYF. CDR3 DNA sequence: TGTGCCAGTAGTATGGCAGGGAGGGCAGATACGCAGTATTTT. This sequence joins TRBV19 and TRBJ2-3; 7 bases match TRBD2. The germline V gene encodes CDR1 LNHDA and CDR2 SQIVND (reference sequence). The V and J ends lost 3 bases and 4 bases, in that order; junction bases with no gene match: 4. The CDR3 length is 14 residues.

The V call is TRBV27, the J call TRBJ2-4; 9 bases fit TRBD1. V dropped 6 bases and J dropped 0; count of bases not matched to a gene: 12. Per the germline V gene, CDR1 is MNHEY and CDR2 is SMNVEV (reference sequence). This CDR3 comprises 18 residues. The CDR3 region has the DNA TGTGCCAGCAGGGCGCCGACAGGGGGAATTACAGCCAAAAACATTCAGTACTTC. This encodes CASRAPTGGITAKNIQYF.

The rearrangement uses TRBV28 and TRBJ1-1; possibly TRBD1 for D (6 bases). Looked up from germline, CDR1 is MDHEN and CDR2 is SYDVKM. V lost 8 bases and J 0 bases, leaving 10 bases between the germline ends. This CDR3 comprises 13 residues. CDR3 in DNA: TGTGCCAGCCTAAACAGGGTGAACACTGAAGCTTTCTTT. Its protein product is CASLNRVNTEAFF.

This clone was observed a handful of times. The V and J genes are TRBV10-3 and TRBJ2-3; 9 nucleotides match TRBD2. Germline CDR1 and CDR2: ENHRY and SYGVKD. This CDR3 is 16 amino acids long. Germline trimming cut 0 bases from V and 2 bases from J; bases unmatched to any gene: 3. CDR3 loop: CAISESTSGYTDTQYF. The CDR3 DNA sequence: TGTGCCATCAGTGAGTCGACTAGCGGATACACAGATACGCAGTATTTT.

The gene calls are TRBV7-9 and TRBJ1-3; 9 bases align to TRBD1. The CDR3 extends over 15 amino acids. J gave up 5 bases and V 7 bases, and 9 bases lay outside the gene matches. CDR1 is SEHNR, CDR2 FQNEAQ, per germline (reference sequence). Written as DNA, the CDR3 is TGTGCCAGCATCCCCCGGACAGGGGTAAGAAACACCATATATTTT. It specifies CASIPRTGVRNTIYF.

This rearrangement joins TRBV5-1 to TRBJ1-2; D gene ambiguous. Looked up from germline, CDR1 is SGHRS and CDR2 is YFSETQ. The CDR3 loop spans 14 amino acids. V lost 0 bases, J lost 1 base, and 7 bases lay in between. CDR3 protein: CASSLGGDNYGYTF. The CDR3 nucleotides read TGCGCCAGCAGCTTGGGGGGAGATAACTATGGCTACACCTTC.

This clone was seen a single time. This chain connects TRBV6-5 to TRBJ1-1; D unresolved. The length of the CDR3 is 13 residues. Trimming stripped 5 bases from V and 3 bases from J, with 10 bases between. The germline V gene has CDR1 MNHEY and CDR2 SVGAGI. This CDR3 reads CASSRMRDTEAFF. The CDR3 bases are TGTGCCAGCAGTCGGATGAGGGACACTGAAGCTTTCTTT.

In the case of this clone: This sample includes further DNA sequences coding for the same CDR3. CDR3 region: CASSVTGNTEAFF. DNA for the CDR3: TGTGCCAGCAGCGTGACAGGGAACACTGAAGCTTTCTTT. This sequence joins TRBV9 and TRBJ1-1, with D maybe TRBD1 (6 bases). V shed 2 bases and J shed 1 base, with 6 bases lying between them. Germline values: CDR1 SGDLS, CDR2 YYNGEE. The CDR3 sequence is 13 residues long.

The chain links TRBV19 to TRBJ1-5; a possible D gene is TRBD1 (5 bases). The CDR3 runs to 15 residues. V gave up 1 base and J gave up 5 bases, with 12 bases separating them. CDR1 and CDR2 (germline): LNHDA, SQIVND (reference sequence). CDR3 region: CASSIVGGGHQPQHF. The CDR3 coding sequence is TGTGCCAGTAGTATAGTAGGCGGGGGACATCAGCCCCAGCATTTT.

Here the CDR3 DNA reads TGTGCCAGCAGCTTCGGCAGGGCAGCTAACTATGGCTACACCTTC. Its translation: CASSFGRAANYGYTF. V usage is TRBV7-2 and J usage is TRBJ1-2; possible D gene TRBD1, 5 bases. Germline V gene sequence: CDR1 SGHTA, CDR2 FQGNSA. The length of the CDR3 is 15 residues. Trimming took off 3 bases at V and 0 bases at J, with 11 bases between the two ends.

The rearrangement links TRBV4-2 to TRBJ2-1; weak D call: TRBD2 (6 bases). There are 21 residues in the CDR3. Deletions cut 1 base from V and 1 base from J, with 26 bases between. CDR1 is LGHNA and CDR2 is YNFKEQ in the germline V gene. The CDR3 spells CASSQGPAGKKFLLSYNEQFF. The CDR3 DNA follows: TGTGCCAGCAGCCAAGGTCCGGCGGGAAAGAAGTTCTTATTATCCTACAATGAGCAGTTCTTC.

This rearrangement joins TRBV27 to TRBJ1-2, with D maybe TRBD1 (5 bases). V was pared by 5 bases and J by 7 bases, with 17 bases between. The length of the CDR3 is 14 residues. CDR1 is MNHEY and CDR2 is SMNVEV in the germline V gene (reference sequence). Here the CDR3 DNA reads TGTGCCAGCAGTCCGATAGCCAGGGTTGTTGGCTACACCTTC. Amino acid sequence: CASSPIARVVGYTF.

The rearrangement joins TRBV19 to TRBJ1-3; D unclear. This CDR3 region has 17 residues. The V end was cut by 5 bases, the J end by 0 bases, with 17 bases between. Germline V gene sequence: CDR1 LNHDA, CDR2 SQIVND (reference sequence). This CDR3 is CASSPNGRRLSGNTIYF. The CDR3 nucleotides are TGTGCCAGTAGTCCAAATGGCAGGCGCCTCTCTGGAAACACCATATATTTT.

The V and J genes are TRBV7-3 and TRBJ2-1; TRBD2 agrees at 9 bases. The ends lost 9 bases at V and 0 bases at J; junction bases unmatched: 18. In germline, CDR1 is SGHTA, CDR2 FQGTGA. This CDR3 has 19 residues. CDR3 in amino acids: CASFTFGGRVLSSYNEQFF. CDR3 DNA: TGTGCCAGTTTTACGTTTGGCGGGAGGGTTCTAAGCTCCTACAATGAGCAGTTCTTC.

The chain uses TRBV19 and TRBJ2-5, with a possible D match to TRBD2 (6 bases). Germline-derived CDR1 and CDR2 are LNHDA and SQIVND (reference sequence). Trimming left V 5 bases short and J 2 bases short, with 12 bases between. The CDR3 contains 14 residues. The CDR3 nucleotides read TGTGCCAGTAGTCGCGGGGTAAGGCAAGAGACCCAGTACTTC. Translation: CASSRGVRQETQYF.

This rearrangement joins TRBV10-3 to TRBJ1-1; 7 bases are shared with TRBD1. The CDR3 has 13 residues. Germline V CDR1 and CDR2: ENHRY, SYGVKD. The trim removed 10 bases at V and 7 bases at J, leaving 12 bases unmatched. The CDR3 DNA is TGTGCCACCGTTAGGTGGCAGGGGGGTGAAGCTTTCTTT. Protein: CATVRWQGGEAFF.

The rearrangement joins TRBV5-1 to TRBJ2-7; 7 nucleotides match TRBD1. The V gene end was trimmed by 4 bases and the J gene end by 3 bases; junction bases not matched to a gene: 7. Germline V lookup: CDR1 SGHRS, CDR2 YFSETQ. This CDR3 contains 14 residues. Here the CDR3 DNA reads TGCGCCAGCAGCCCCCCGACAGGGAGCTACGAGCAGTACTTC. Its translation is CASSPPTGSYEQYF. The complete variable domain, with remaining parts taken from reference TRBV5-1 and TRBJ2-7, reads KAGVTQTPRYLIKTRGQQVTLSCSPISGHRSVSWYQQTPGQGLQFLFEYFSETQRNKGNFPGRFSGRQFSNSRSEMNVSTLELGDSALYLCASSPPTGSYEQYFGPGTRLTVT.

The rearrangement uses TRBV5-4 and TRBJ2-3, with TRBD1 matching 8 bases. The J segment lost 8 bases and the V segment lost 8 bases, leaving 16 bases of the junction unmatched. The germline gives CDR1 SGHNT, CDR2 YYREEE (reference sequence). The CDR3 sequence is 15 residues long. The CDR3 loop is CASSAGGVRAGTQYF. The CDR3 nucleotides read TGTGCCAGTTCGGCAGGGGGCGTCCGGGCGGGTACGCAGTATTTT.

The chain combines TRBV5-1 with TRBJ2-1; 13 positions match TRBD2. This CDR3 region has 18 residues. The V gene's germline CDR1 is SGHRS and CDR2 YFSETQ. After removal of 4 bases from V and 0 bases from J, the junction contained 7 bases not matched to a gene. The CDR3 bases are TGCGCCAGCAGCCCGACTAGCGGGGGGCTGAGCTCCTACAATGAGCAGTTCTTC. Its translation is CASSPTSGGLSSYNEQFF.